This entry concerns a single T cell receptor beta chain. No antigen is known for it. The junction differs from germline at one of its ends, possibly a read error. The data stem from a study of tumor-infiltrating lymphocytes in glioblastoma multiforme. General observations from the study: Just one glioblastoma patient contributed to the TCR-mutation comparison. Clone frequencies may be distorted by unequal TCR transcripts per cell.

TCR beta libraries were built from RNA through three nested multiplex PCR rounds using modified ARM-PCR. No unique molecular identifiers were described for these TCRB libraries. MiXCR, applied by TCRdb to the multiplex PCR reads, yields one record per CDR3 protein. The sample has some 14,000 distinct CDR3 sequences, roughly 74% seen once. The CDR3 contains 14 residues. CDR1 SQVTM and CDR2 ANQGSEA come from the germline V gene. What was sequenced was brain tumor tissue. This TCR was recovered from a male donor with glioblastoma. The rearrangement uses TRBV29-1 and TRBJ2-7, with TRBD2 matching over 13 bases. The DNA for the CDR3 is TGCAACGTTGATGGGACTAGCGGGACCAACGAGCAGTACTTC. It codes for CNVDGTSGTNEQYF.